What follows describes a single T cell receptor beta chain. The source of the sample is a study of T cell clonotyping in hematopoietic cell transplantation. Method: immunoSEQ multiplex PCR; TCRdb's copy keeps in-frame clones and lacks some. The sample lists around 80,000 clones; about 96% were seen once. As for time point: recipient sample about 28 days before transplant, after cytoreduction. The germline CDR1 and CDR2 sequences are MNHNS and SASEGT. The CDR3 runs 14 residues. Deletions cut 0 bases from V and 14 bases from J, with 14 bases between. This TCR came from a woman between 50 and 59 years old with acute myeloid leukemia. Some clones in this sample may be carry-over from other donors' samples. The sequencing used peripheral blood mononuclear cells, collected before stem cell transplant. V gene TRBV6-1 combines with J gene TRBJ1-6; no firm D call. CDR3 sequence reads: CASSEALGRLALHF. CDR3 bases: TGTGCCAGCAGTGAAGCCTTAGGACGGCTGGCCCTCCACTTT.